This T cell receptor (beta chain) was sequenced in a study of patients and donors after allogeneic stem cell transplantation. With regard to this clonotype: This CDR3 is missing its conserved last phenylalanine or tryptophan, likely due to a read error.

TCRdb called the RT-PCR reads again in MiXCR, with one record for every CDR3 protein. The data contain about 960,000 distinct CDR3 sequences, about 20% of them seen just once; the ten biggest clones take up roughly 6%. Germline assignment: CDR1 MRHNA and CDR2 SNTAGT. The ends lost 7 bases at V and 4 bases at J; junction bases unmatched: 13. The CDR3 contains 17 residues. The chain recombines TRBV6-4 with TRBJ2-5; 12 bases are shared with TRBD2. The sequenced sample was blood, either unsorted or a sorted T cell fraction (not recorded which). The clonotype originates from a human donor who was either an allogeneic HSCT recipient or a stem cell or donor lymphocyte infusion donor (not recorded which). It is not recorded whose cells these are; they may come from a transplant donor. The CDR3 is CASNVPLLAGGPETQYI. The CDR3 DNA reads as TGTGCCAGCAACGTCCCCCTGCTAGCGGGAGGGCCAGAGACCCAGTACATC.